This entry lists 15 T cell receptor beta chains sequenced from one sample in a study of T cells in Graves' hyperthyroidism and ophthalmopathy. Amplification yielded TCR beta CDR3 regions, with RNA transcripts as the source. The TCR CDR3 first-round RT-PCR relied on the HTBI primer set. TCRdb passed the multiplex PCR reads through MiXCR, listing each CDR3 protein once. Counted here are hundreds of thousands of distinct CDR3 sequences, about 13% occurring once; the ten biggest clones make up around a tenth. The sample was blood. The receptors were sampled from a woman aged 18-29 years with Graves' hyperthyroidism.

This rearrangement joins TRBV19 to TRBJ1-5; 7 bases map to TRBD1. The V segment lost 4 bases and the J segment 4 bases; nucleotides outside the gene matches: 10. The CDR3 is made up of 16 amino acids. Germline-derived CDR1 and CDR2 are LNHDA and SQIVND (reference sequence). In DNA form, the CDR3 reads TGTGCCAGTAGTAACACAGGGGTGGCCGGGAATCAGCCCCAGCATTTT. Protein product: CASSNTGVAGNQPQHF.

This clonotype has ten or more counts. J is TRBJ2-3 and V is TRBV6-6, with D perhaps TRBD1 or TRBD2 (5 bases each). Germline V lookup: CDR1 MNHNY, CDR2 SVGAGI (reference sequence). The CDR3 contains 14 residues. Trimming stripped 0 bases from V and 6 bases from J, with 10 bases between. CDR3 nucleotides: TGTGCCAGCAGTTACTCGGGGGAGTCGGATACGCAGTATTTT. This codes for CASSYSGESDTQYF.

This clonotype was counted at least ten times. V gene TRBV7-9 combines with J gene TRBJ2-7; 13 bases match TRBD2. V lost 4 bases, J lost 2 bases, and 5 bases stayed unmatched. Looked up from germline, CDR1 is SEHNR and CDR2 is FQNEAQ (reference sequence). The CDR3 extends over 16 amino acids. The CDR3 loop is CASSSPGTSGTYEQYF. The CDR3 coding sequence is TGTGCCAGCAGCTCACCCGGGACTAGCGGGACCTACGAGCAGTACTTC.

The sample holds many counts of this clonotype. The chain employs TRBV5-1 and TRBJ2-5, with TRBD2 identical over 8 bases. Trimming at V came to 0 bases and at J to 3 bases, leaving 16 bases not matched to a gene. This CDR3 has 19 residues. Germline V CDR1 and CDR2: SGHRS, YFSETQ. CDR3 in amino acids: CASSLDGTSFDPSKETQYF. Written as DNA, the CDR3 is TGCGCCAGCAGCTTGGACGGGACTAGTTTTGACCCCTCGAAAGAGACCCAGTACTTC.

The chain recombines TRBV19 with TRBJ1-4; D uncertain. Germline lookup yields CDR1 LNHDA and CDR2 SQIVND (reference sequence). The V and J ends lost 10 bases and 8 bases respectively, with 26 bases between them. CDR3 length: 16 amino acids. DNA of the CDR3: TGTGCCACCTCATCGTGGGCCGGAGGGCGAGGCGAAAAACTGTTTTTT. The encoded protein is CATSSWAGGRGEKLFF.

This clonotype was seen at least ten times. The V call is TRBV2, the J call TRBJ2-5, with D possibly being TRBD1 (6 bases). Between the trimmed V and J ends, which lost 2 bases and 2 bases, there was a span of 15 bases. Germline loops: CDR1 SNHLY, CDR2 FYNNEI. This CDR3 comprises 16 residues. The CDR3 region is CASSELDRRQQETQYF. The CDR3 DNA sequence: TGTGCCAGCAGTGAATTAGACAGGCGGCAACAAGAGACCCAGTACTTC. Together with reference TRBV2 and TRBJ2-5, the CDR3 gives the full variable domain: EPEVTQTPSHQVTQMGQEVILRCVPISNHLYFYWYRQILGQKVEFLVSFYNNEISEKSEIFDDQFSVERPDGSNFTLKIRSTKLEDSAMYFCASSELDRRQQETQYFGPGTRLLVL.

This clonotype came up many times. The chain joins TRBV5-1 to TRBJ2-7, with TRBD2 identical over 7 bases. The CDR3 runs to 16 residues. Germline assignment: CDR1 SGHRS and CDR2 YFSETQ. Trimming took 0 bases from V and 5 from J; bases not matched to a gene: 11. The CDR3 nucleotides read TGCGCCAGCAGCTTGGAGGGTGGCGGGAGCGGCCACGAGCAGTACTTC. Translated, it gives CASSLEGGGSGHEQYF.

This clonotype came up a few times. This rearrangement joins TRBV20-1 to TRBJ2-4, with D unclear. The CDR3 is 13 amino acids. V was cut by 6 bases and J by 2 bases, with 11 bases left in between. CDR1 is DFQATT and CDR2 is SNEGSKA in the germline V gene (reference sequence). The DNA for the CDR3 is TGCAGTGCCGAGGAAGGGACCAAAAACATTCAGTACTTC. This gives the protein CSAEEGTKNIQYF.

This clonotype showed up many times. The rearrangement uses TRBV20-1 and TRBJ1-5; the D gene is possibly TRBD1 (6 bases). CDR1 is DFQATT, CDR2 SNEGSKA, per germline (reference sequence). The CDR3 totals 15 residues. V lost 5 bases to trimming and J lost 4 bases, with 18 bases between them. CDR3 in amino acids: CSAHPGHSGNQPQHF. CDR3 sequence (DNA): TGCAGTGCTCACCCGGGACACAGTGGGAATCAGCCCCAGCATTTT.

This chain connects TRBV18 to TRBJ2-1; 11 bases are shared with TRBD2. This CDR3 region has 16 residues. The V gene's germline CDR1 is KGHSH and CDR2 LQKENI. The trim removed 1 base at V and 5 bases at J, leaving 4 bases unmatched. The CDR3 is CASSPLLAGGHNEQFF. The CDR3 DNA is TGTGCCAGCTCACCACTTCTAGCGGGGGGTCACAATGAGCAGTTCTTC.

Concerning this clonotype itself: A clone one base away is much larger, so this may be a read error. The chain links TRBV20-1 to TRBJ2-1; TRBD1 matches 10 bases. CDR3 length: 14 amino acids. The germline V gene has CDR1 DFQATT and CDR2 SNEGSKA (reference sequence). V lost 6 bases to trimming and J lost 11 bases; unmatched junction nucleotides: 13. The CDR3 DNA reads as TGCAGTGCCACTCGAGGGACAGGGGTCGATAAGCAGTTCTTC. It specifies CSATRGTGVDKQFF.

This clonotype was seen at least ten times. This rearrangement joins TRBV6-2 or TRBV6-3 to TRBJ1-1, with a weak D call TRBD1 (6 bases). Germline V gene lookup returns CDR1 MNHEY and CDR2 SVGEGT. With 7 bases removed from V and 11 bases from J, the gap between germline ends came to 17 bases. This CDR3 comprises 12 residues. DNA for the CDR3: TGTGCCAGCATCGATCAAGGGACAAGGGCTTTCTTT. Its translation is CASIDQGTRAFF.

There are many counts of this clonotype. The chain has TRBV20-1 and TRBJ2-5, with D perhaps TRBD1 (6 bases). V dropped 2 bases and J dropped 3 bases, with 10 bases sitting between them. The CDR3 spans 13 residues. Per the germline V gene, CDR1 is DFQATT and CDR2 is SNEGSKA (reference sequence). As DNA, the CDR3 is TGCAGTGCTAGAAGCACAGGGAAAGAGACCCAGTACTTC. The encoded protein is CSARSTGKETQYF.

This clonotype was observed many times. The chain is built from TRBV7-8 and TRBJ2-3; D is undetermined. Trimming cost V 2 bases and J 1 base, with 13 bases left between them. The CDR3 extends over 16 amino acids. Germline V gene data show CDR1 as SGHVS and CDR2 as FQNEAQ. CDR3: CASSLTLSIGTDTQYF. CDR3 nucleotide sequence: TGTGCCAGCAGCTTAACGTTGAGTATTGGCACAGATACGCAGTATTTT.

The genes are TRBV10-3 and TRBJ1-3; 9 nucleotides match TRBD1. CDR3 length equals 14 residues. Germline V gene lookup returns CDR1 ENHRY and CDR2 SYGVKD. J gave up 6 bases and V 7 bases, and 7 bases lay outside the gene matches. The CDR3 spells CAITSGQGANTIYF. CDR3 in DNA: TGTGCCATCACTTCGGGACAGGGAGCAAACACCATATATTTT.